These 17 T cell receptor beta chains share one sample of origin, sequenced in a study of blood T cell repertoires in COVID-19. Some clones are missing from TCRdb's copy, which holds only in-frame ones; the method was immunoSEQ multiplex PCR. Of hundreds of thousands of clones listed, less than 90% are singletons. The specimen was peripheral blood. The receptors shown here come from a man between 40 and 49 years old with acute or convalescent COVID-19.

The chain is built from TRBV7-9 and TRBJ1-1; D ambiguous. There are 13 residues in the CDR3. Germline V gene sequence: CDR1 SEHNR, CDR2 FQNEAQ (reference sequence). V was cut by 5 bases and J by 2 bases, with 9 bases left in between. The CDR3 DNA reads TGTGCCAGCAGCAGGGCCTTCAACACTGAAGCTTTCTTT. This sequence encodes CASSRAFNTEAFF.

The rearrangement joins TRBV5-1 to TRBJ1-3; D is unresolved. V lost 4 bases to trimming and J lost 0 bases, with 8 bases between them. Germline V gives CDR1 SGHRS, CDR2 YFSETQ. The CDR3 totals 14 residues. For the CDR3, the DNA is TGCGCCAGCAGCCCGGAGATCTCTGGAAACACCATATATTTT. It encodes CASSPEISGNTIYF.

This chain links TRBV5-1 with TRBJ2-3; 7 positions agree with TRBD1. The V gene's germline CDR1 is SGHRS and CDR2 YFSETQ. V was clipped by 3 bases and J by 2 bases; unmatched bases: 6. CDR3 length equals 15 residues. CDR3 sequence (DNA): TGCGCCAGCAGCTCGGGACAGCCAACCACAGATACGCAGTATTTT. Translating it yields CASSSGQPTTDTQYF.

The DNA of the CDR3 is TGTGCCAGCAGCGCCGGTACAGGGTCTTATAGCAATCAGCCCCAGCATTTT. It encodes CASSAGTGSYSNQPQHF. The chain carries TRBV5-5 and TRBJ1-5, with TRBD1 as a possible D gene (6 bases). In germline, CDR1 is SGHKS, CDR2 YYEKEE (reference sequence). The V end lost 4 bases, the J end lost 0 bases, and 17 bases lay between the germline ends. The CDR3 consists of 17 residues. Complete variable domain (other parts from reference TRBV5-5 and TRBJ1-5): DAGVTQSPTHLIKTRGQQVTLRCSPISGHKSVSWYQQVLGQGPQFIFQYYEKEERGRGNFPDRFSARQFPNYSSELNVNALLLGDSALYLCASSAGTGSYSNQPQHFGDGTRLSIL.

The chain carries TRBV18 and TRBJ2-2; possible D gene TRBD2, 6 bases. Germline lookup yields CDR1 KGHSH and CDR2 LQKENI. The germline V and J ends were trimmed by 6 bases and 4 bases, with 15 bases remaining between them. This CDR3 contains 15 residues. CDR3 DNA sequence: TGTGCCAGCTCTCCGGCTAGCGCAAGCACCGGGGAGCTGTTTTTT. This codes for CASSPASASTGELFF.

The chain carries TRBV29-1 and TRBJ2-7; the D gene is possibly TRBD1 (5 bases). Deletions cut 3 bases from V and 0 bases from J, with 15 bases between. Germline values: CDR1 SQVTM, CDR2 ANQGSEA. This CDR3 is built from 15 residues. The CDR3 protein is CSVEALDSSSYEQYF. The CDR3 DNA is TGCAGCGTTGAGGCGCTAGACAGCTCCTCCTACGAGCAGTACTTC.

The rearrangement links TRBV7-9 to TRBJ2-7; D remains ambiguous. The germline V gene encodes CDR1 SEHNR and CDR2 FQNEAQ (reference sequence). With 5 bases removed from V and 2 bases from J, the gap between germline ends came to 13 bases. CDR3 length: 14 amino acids. The CDR3 DNA sequence: TGTGCCAGCAGCGCCCGCTCTGAGACCTACGAGCAGTACTTC. Protein: CASSARSETYEQYF.

This clone was seen a few times. This chain connects TRBV5-1 to TRBJ2-3; 8 bases line up with TRBD2. The germline V gene encodes CDR1 SGHRS and CDR2 YFSETQ. V lost 4 bases and J lost 7; bases outside the gene matches: 5. This CDR3 comprises 13 residues. The chain's CDR3 is CASSPGGENTQYF. The CDR3 DNA follows: TGCGCCAGCAGCCCGGGGGGGGAAAATACGCAGTATTTT. Drawing the rest from reference TRBV5-1 and TRBJ2-3, the complete variable domain is KAGVTQTPRYLIKTRGQQVTLSCSPISGHRSVSWYQQTPGQGLQFLFEYFSETQRNKGNFPGRFSGRQFSNSRSEMNVSTLELGDSALYLCASSPGGENTQYFGPGTRLTVL.

The genes are TRBV2 and TRBJ1-5; no clear D gene. CDR1 is SNHLY and CDR2 is FYNNEI in the germline V gene. The CDR3 spans 17 residues. V gave up 1 base and J gave up 3 bases, with 16 bases separating them. The CDR3 DNA sequence: TGTGCCAGCAGTGAAGGATCCCCACCGGTCAACAATCAGCCCCAGCATTTT. As protein: CASSEGSPPVNNQPQHF.

V gene TRBV18 combines with J gene TRBJ1-2; D remains unclear. There are 14 residues in the CDR3. In germline, CDR1 is KGHSH, CDR2 LQKENI. V was trimmed by 3 bases and J by 6 bases, leaving 14 bases between them. The CDR3 is CASSPVQARDGYTF. The CDR3 region has the DNA TGTGCCAGCTCACCGGTTCAAGCCCGGGATGGCTACACCTTC.

The genes are TRBV7-2 and TRBJ2-7, with D possibly being TRBD2 (5 bases). This CDR3 region has 16 residues. V gave up 1 base and J gave up 2 bases, with 15 bases separating them. The germline V gene has CDR1 SGHTA and CDR2 FQGNSA. This CDR3 reads CASSLGRASRPYEQYF. The CDR3 nucleotides are TGTGCCAGCAGCTTAGGGAGAGCTAGCCGCCCCTACGAGCAGTACTTC.

This clone was counted once. The chain recombines TRBV19 with TRBJ2-5, with D maybe TRBD1 (6 bases). Germline V gene data show CDR1 as LNHDA and CDR2 as SQIVND (reference sequence). The CDR3 is 13 residues long. V lost 9 bases to trimming and J lost 1 base, with 12 bases between them. The CDR3 loop is CARWGTSQETQYF. For the CDR3, the DNA is TGTGCCAGATGGGGGACATCCCAAGAGACCCAGTACTTC.

A few counts support this clone. The chain uses TRBV12-3 or TRBV12-4 and TRBJ1-2, with TRBD1 identical over 9 bases. After removal of 10 bases from V and 4 bases from J, the junction contained 7 bases not matched to a gene. This CDR3 has 13 amino acids. The CDR3 DNA reads TGTGCCACGGGACAGGGATTCGGCTATGGCTACACCTTC. It is translated as CATGQGFGYGYTF.

This clone was recorded a few times. This chain links TRBV19 with TRBJ2-7; D might be TRBD1 (7 bases). Germline CDR1 is LNHDA and CDR2 is SQIVND (reference sequence). Trimming left V 2 bases short and J 4 bases short, with 18 bases between. This CDR3 region has 16 residues. Written as DNA, the CDR3 is TGTGCCAGTAGTATAAGCACAGGGGACTTCGGGTACGAGCAGTACTTC. Amino acids: CASSISTGDFGYEQYF.

The chain recombines TRBV5-6 with TRBJ2-4, with 9 nucleotides matching TRBD1. Trimming at V came to 4 bases and at J to 5 bases, leaving 10 bases not matched to a gene. Germline values: CDR1 SGHDT, CDR2 YYEEEE. The CDR3 contains 16 residues. The CDR3 reads CASSGQGTVSQNIQYF. Written as DNA, the CDR3 is TGTGCCAGCAGCGGACAGGGGACGGTTAGCCAAAACATTCAGTACTTC.

This clone has only one observation. The chain couples TRBV13 to TRBJ2-3; no firm D call. V was pared by 5 bases and J by 6 bases, with 12 bases between. CDR3 size: 13 residues. Germline CDR1 PRHDT, CDR2 FYEKMQ (reference sequence). In DNA, the CDR3 is TGTGCCAGCAGCCCCCGACTGTGGGATACGCAGTATTTT. Translated, it gives CASSPRLWDTQYF.

V gene TRBV5-4 combines with J gene TRBJ2-7, with D possibly matching TRBD2 (6 bases). The CDR3 loop spans 15 amino acids. V was trimmed by 4 bases and J by 0 bases, leaving 14 bases between them. Germline V lookup: CDR1 SGHNT, CDR2 YYREEE (reference sequence). The CDR3 sequence: CASSPGGGSSYEQYF. The CDR3 DNA sequence: TGTGCCAGCAGCCCAGGCGGAGGGAGCTCCTACGAGCAGTACTTC.